This T cell receptor beta chain originates from a study of regulatory T cells in long-lasting Graves disease. Relying on iRepertoire HTBI primers and Arm-PCR of CDR3 regions, the team built TCR beta libraries. TCRdb used MiXCR to reprocess the multiplex PCR reads, holding one entry per CDR3 protein. The sample yields about 400,000 distinct CDR3 sequences, 15% to 20% seen once. Per germline, CDR1 DFQATT and CDR2 SNEGSKA (reference sequence). Trimming removed 4 bases from V and 8 bases from J, with 12 bases in between. CDR3 size: 12 residues. This clonotype showed up many times. The time point is: newly diagnosed GD, antithyroid drugs for less than 3 months. Extracted RNA from PBMCs served as the source of the TCR library. A further study also used this sample, focusing on T cells in Graves' hyperthyroidism and ophthalmopathy.

This clonotype originated in a woman younger than 30 with Graves disease. The sequencing used peripheral blood mononuclear cells (PBMCs), collected at new diagnosis, from a patient treated with antithyroid drugs. This chain connects TRBV20-1 to TRBJ2-1, with D possibly matching TRBD2 (5 bases). Written as DNA, the CDR3 is TGCAGTGCTACGGCCGAGGGCGATGAGCAGTTCTTC. It specifies CSATAEGDEQFF.